The rows below give T cell receptor beta chains drawn from one sample of a study of technical replicates of blood from a handful of donors. Measured with immunoSEQ multiplex PCR; TCRdb has only the in-frame clones, and not every one. The sample includes about 80,000 clones, 95% to 98% of them seen just once. The specimen was T cells isolated from PBMCs. The receptors come from a human donor in good health. CDR3s include the opening cysteine and the closing phenylalanine or tryptophan. A D gene is named only where the DNA matches it firmly. Not every row has a clone size; where given, it reads once, few, many or a size class.

TRBV11-1	TRBD2	once	TRBJ2-3	CASRDPSGPADTQYF	TGTGCCAGCAGGGACCCTAGCGGTCCCGCAGATACGCAGTATTTT
TRBV19	TRBD1	.	TRBJ1-1	CASRPRGQTEAFF	TGTGCCAGTAGACCCAGGGGGCAAACTGAAGCTTTCTTT
TRBV5-1	.	.	TRBJ2-3	CASSSSTDTQYF	TGCGCCAGCAGCTCCTCCACAGATACGCAGTATTTT
TRBV28	TRBD2	.	TRBJ2-7	CASSFLSLGLAGEYEQYF	TGTGCCAGCAGTTTTCTTTCCTTAGGACTAGCGGGAGAGTACGAGCAGTACTTC
TRBV2	.	.	TRBJ2-3	CASTSDGHIDTDTQYF	TGTGCCAGCACCTCGGACGGACACATCGATACAGATACGCAGTATTTT
TRBV6-6	TRBD2	.	TRBJ2-1	CASKVSGRAGNEQFF	TGTGCCAGCAAAGTTAGCGGGAGGGCCGGGAATGAGCAGTTCTTC
TRBV6-1	.	.	TRBJ2-7	CASSAGTYEQYF	TGTGCCAGCTCGGCGGGAACCTACGAGCAGTACTTC
TRBV5-1	TRBD1	.	TRBJ1-1	CASSPTRGQGVSEAFF	TGCGCCAGCAGCCCCACCCGTGGACAGGGGGTTTCTGAAGCTTTCTTT
TRBV19	TRBD2	.	TRBJ2-7	CASSTGTSGYEQYF	TGTGCCAGTAGTACGGGGACTAGCGGCTACGAGCAGTACTTC
TRBV7-9	.	.	TRBJ2-1	CASSQRSPELTGNEQFF	TGTGCCAGCAGCCAAAGGAGTCCGGAGCTCACGGGCAATGAGCAGTTCTTC
TRBV30	TRBD2	.	TRBJ2-3	CAGLAASTDTQYF	TGTGCCGGACTAGCCGCTAGCACAGATACGCAGTATTTT
TRBV29-1	.	.	TRBJ2-5	CSVEGQSQETQYF	TGCAGCGTTGAGGGCCAGAGCCAAGAGACCCAGTACTTC
TRBV6-1	TRBD1	once	TRBJ2-4	CASSEGGGTPGNIQYF	TGTGCCAGCAGTGAAGGAGGGGGCACCCCCGGAAACATTCAGTACTTC
TRBV28	TRBD1	.	TRBJ1-2	CASRIGPAGTGFGYTF	TGTGCCAGCAGGATCGGACCAGCAGGGACAGGGTTTGGCTACACCTTC
TRBV6-1	.	once	TRBJ2-5	CASSEIGGAETQYF	TGTGCCAGCAGTGAAATCGGGGGAGCAGAGACCCAGTACTTC
TRBV2	.	.	TRBJ1-6	CASSGTDYNSPLHF	TGTGCCAGCAGTGGGACAGACTATAATTCACCCCTCCACTTT
TRBV6-1	TRBD2	.	TRBJ2-4	CASSQASGGIKLAKNIQYF	TGTGCCAGCAGTCAAGCTAGCGGGGGGATTAAACTAGCCAAAAACATTCAGTACTTC
TRBV11-2	.	.	TRBJ1-3	CASSLQYSGNTIYF	TGTGCCAGCAGCTTACAGTACTCTGGAAACACCATATATTTT
TRBV19	.	once	TRBJ2-7	CASSPGDLGYEQYF	TGTGCCAGTAGTCCCGGGGACTTGGGCTACGAGCAGTACTTC
TRBV28	TRBD2	.	TRBJ2-7	CASSLVGGSYEQYF	TGTGCCAGCAGTTTAGTGGGAGGGTCTTACGAGCAGTACTTC
TRBV7-9	TRBD2	.	TRBJ2-2	CAGGGVIQGTGELFF	TGTGCCGGGGGAGGGGTAATACAAGGCACCGGGGAGCTGTTTTTT
TRBV27	TRBD2	.	TRBJ2-7	CASSGLAGVYEQYF	TGTGCCAGCAGCGGACTAGCGGGAGTCTACGAGCAGTACTTC
TRBV29-1	TRBD1	once	TRBJ1-2	CSVRTGANYGYTF	TGCAGCGTGAGGACAGGGGCGAACTATGGCTACACCTTC
TRBV19	TRBD1	.	TRBJ1-2	CASRRPGQGPYGYTF	TGTGCCAGTAGGCGACCGGGACAGGGCCCCTATGGCTACACCTTC
TRBV19	.	.	TRBJ2-7	CASSISNRAYEQYF	TGTGCCAGTAGTATTTCTAACAGGGCCTACGAGCAGTACTTC
TRBV21-1	.	.	TRBJ2-6	CASSKADRRSGANVLTF	TGTGCCAGCAGCAAAGCAGACAGGCGCTCTGGGGCCAACGTCCTGACTTTC
TRBV5-1	.	.	TRBJ1-6	CASSLAYVGSGSPLHF	TGCGCCAGCAGCTTGGCCTATGTAGGATCGGGTTCACCCCTCCACTTT
TRBV18	.	.	TRBJ1-2	CASSPLNAVTNYGYTF	TGTGCCAGCTCACCACTTAATGCGGTGACTAACTATGGCTACACCTTC
TRBV11-2	TRBD2	.	TRBJ2-7	CASSGSSGRRQYF	TGTGCCAGCAGCGGGTCTAGCGGGAGAAGGCAGTACTTC
TRBV4-1	TRBD2	.	TRBJ2-3	CASSHGTSVISTDTQYF	TGCGCCAGCAGCCACGGAACTAGCGTTATTAGCACAGATACGCAGTATTTT
TRBV18	.	.	TRBJ2-5	CASSPYSRGTQETQYF	TGTGCCAGCTCACCATACTCAAGGGGTACTCAAGAGACCCAGTACTTC
TRBV21-1	.	.	TRBJ1-1	CASSLHKCRQRNTEAFF	TGTGCCAGCAGCCTACATAAGTGTCGACAACGGAACACTGAAGCTTTCTTT
TRBV4-2	.	.	TRBJ2-3	CASSQFSGYSTDTQYF	TGTGCCAGCAGCCAATTTTCAGGGTATAGCACAGATACGCAGTATTTT
TRBV5-1	TRBD1	.	TRBJ2-1	CASSLGALTGDFAEQFF	TGCGCCAGCAGCTTGGGGGCCCTGACAGGGGACTTCGCTGAGCAGTTCTTC
TRBV14	.	.	TRBJ2-2	CASSSRGGELFF	TGTGCCAGCAGCTCCCGGGGCGGGGAGCTGTTTTTT
TRBV7-3	TRBD1	.	TRBJ1-2	CASSPTARQGNSYGYTF	TGTGCCAGCAGCCCAACCGCTCGACAGGGCAACTCCTATGGCTACACCTTC
TRBV2	.	.	TRBJ2-1	CASSGRGSRYNEQFF	TGTGCCAGCAGTGGGCGAGGGAGTAGATACAATGAGCAGTTCTTC
TRBV19	.	.	TRBJ1-5	CASSIDPPGGRQPQHF	TGTGCCAGTAGTATAGATCCACCAGGTGGTAGGCAGCCCCAGCATTTT
TRBV19	TRBD1	once	TRBJ2-7	CASSVGTGGYEQYF	TGTGCCAGTAGTGTTGGGACAGGGGGATACGAGCAGTACTTC
TRBV6-1	.	.	TRBJ1-4	CASSAVEKLFF	TGTGCCAGCAGTGCTGTAGAAAAACTGTTTTTT
TRBV30	TRBD1	once	TRBJ2-3	CAWSPTGAYRDTQYF	TGTGCCTGGAGTCCGACAGGGGCCTACCGGGATACGCAGTATTTT
TRBV4-2	.	.	TRBJ1-1	CASSQAQNTEAFF	TGTGCCAGCAGCCAAGCCCAGAACACTGAAGCTTTCTTT
TRBV19	TRBD2	.	TRBJ2-1	CASSIAGGVNEQFF	TGTGCCAGTAGTATAGCCGGGGGGGTCAATGAGCAGTTCTTC
TRBV28	.	.	TRBJ1-5	CASTLNPSAGFLYSNQPQHF	TGTGCCAGCACCCTCAATCCGTCGGCAGGGTTCCTCTATAGCAATCAGCCCCAGCATTTT
TRBV7-6	TRBD2	.	TRBJ2-2	CASSRRLAPGSNTGELFF	TGTGCCAGCAGCCGGCGACTAGCGCCCGGATCGAACACCGGGGAGCTGTTTTTT
TRBV11-3	.	.	TRBJ2-1	CASSFDSTYNEQFF	TGTGCCAGCAGCTTTGACTCCACCTACAATGAGCAGTTCTTC
TRBV2	TRBD2	once	TRBJ2-5	CARGTSGGLQETQYF	TGTGCCAGAGGGACTAGCGGGGGGCTACAAGAGACCCAGTACTTC
TRBV27	TRBD1	.	TRBJ1-1	CASSWAGGTEAFF	TGTGCCAGCAGTTGGGCAGGGGGCACTGAAGCTTTCTTT
TRBV5-1	.	.	TRBJ2-3	CASSLGSVTDTQYF	TGCGCCAGCAGCTTGGGGTCAGTCACAGATACGCAGTATTTT
TRBV5-4	.	.	TRBJ1-2	CAGGRDILYGYTF	TGTGCCGGCGGACGGGACATCCTCTATGGCTACACCTTC
TRBV11-3	TRBD1	.	TRBJ2-1	CASSLVQGSYNEQFF	TGTGCCAGCAGCTTAGTACAGGGGTCCTACAATGAGCAGTTCTTC
TRBV10-3	.	.	TRBJ1-4	CATNHQAGGNEKLFF	TGTGCCACCAATCATCAGGCCGGTGGTAATGAAAAACTGTTTTTT
TRBV4-1	TRBD2	.	TRBJ2-5	CASSQARLAGAGETQYF	TGCGCCAGCAGCCAGGCTAGACTAGCGGGGGCGGGAGAGACCCAGTACTTC
TRBV2	.	.	TRBJ2-7	CASTRTTGSSYEQYF	TGTGCCAGCACCCGAACGACAGGCAGCTCCTACGAGCAGTACTTC
TRBV6-5	.	.	TRBJ2-5	CASSYSEGVKTQYF	TGTGCCAGCAGTTACTCTGAGGGAGTAAAGACCCAGTACTTC
TRBV5-1	.	.	TRBJ1-1	CASSSLAFGNTEAFF	TGCGCCAGCAGCAGTCTCGCTTTCGGGAACACTGAAGCTTTCTTT
TRBV6-5	TRBD1	.	TRBJ1-5	CASTPGTGGGQPQHF	TGTGCCAGCACTCCCGGGACAGGGGGAGGTCAGCCCCAGCATTTT
TRBV30	TRBD1	.	TRBJ1-3	CAWRQGAGNTIYF	TGTGCCTGGAGACAGGGGGCTGGAAACACCATATATTTT
TRBV2	.	.	TRBJ2-3	CASSGEAGRPDTQYF	TGTGCCAGCAGTGGGGAGGCGGGGAGACCAGATACGCAGTATTTT
TRBV5-6	.	.	TRBJ1-4	CASSLAGFNEKLFF	TGTGCCAGCAGCTTGGCAGGGTTTAATGAAAAACTGTTTTTT